This T cell receptor beta chain was recovered during a study of T-cell memory formation after mild COVID-19. The V gene end was trimmed by 2 bases and the J gene end by 10 bases; junction bases not matched to a gene: 5. The CDR3 has 15 residues. CDR1 and CDR2 from the germline V gene are SGHRS and YFSETQ. Each CDR3 protein gets one entry after TCRdb re-called the 5' RACE reads with MiXCR. The sample lists 360,000 or so distinct CDR3 sequences, approximately 29% seen once, with 13% in the top ten. Sequencing was done on a sample of PBMCs or a T cell subset sorted from them (not recorded which). The V and J genes are TRBV5-1 and TRBJ2-1; 14 bases fit TRBD2. This clonotype was sampled from an adult woman who had mild COVID-19 (a few samples of this study predate the infection). Cell type and time point are not known. Here the CDR3 reads CASSFSGTSGREQFF. CDR3 bases: TGCGCCAGCAGCTTCTCCGGGACTAGCGGGAGAGAGCAGTTCTTC.